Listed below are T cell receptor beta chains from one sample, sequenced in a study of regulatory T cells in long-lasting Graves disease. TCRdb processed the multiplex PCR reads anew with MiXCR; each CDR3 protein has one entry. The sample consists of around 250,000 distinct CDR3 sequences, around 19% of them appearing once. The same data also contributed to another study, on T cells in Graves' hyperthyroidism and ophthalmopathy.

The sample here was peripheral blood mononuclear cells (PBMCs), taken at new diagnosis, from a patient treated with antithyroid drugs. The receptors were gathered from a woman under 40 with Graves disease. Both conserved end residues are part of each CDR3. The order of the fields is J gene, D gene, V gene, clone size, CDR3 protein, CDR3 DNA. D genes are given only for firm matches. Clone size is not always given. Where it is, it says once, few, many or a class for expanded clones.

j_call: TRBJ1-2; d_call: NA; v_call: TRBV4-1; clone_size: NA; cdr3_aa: CASSQDPGVGNYGYTF; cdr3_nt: TGTGCCAGCAGCCAAGACCCAGGGGTAGGAAACTATGGCTACACCTTC
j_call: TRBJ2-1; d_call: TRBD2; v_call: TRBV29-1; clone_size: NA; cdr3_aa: CSDGGGGNEQFF; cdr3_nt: TGCAGCGACGGGGGGGGGGGCAATGAGCAGTTCTTC
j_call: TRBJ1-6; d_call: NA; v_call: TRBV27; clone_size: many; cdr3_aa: CASSFANSPLHF; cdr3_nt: TGTGCCAGCAGTTTCGCCAATTCACCCCTCCACTTT
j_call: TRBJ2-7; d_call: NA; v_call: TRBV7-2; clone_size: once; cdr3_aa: CASSADLYGRYEQYF; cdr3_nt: TGTGCCAGCAGCGCCGACTTGTACGGGCGTTACGAGCAGTACTTC
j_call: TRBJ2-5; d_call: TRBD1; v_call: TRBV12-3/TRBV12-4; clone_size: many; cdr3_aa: CASSLGQASETQYF; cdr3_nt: TGTGCCAGCAGTTTGGGACAGGCCAGTGAGACCCAGTACTTC
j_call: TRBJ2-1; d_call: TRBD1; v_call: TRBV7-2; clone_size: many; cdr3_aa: CASSLDRGRYNEQFF; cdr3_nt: TGTGCCAGCAGCCTAGACAGGGGGCGATACAATGAGCAGTTCTTC
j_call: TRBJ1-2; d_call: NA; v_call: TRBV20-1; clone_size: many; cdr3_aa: CSAGSSGQGGYTF; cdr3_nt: TGCAGTGCCGGGTCTTCGGGGCAGGGGGGCTACACCTTC
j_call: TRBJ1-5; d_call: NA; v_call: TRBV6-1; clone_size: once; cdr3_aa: CATTSGEQPQHF; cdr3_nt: TGTGCCACTACCTCAGGGGAGCAGCCCCAGCATTTT
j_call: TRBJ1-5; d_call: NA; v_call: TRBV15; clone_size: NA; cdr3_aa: CATSARLYSNQPQHF; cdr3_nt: TGTGCCACCAGCGCCAGATTATATAGCAATCAGCCCCAGCATTTT
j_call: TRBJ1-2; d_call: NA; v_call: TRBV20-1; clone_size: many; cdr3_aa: CSASGHLGYGYTF; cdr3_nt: TGCAGTGCTAGCGGGCACTTAGGCTATGGCTACACCTTC
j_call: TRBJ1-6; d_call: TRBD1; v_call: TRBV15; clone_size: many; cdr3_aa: CATSRDRGHSPLHF; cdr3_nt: TGTGCCACCAGCAGAGACAGGGGGCATTCACCCCTCCACTTT
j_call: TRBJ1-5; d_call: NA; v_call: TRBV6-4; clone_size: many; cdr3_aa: CASSPGHAQYSNQPQHF; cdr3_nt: TGTGCCAGCAGTCCCGGACACGCTCAATATAGCAATCAGCCCCAGCATTTT
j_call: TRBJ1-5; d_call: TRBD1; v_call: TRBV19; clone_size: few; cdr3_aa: CASSSHWTGGQPQHF; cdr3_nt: TGTGCCAGTAGTAGTCACTGGACAGGTGGACAGCCCCAGCATTTT
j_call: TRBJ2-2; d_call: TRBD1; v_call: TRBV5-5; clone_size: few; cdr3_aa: CASSSTGELGAGELFF; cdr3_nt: TGTGCCAGCAGCTCGACAGGGGAATTAGGGGCCGGGGAGCTGTTTTTT
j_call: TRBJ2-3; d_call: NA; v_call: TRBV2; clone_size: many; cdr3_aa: CASSEGPGDTQYF; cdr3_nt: TGTGCCAGCAGTGAAGGTCCCGGAGATACGCAGTATTTT
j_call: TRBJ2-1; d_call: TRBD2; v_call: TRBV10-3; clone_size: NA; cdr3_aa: CAIRPGTSGNRSYNEQFF; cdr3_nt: TGTGCCATCAGACCGGGGACTAGCGGAAACCGCTCCTACAATGAGCAGTTCTTC
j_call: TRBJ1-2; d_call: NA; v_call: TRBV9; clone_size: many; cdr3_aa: CASSVAWGSGYGYTF; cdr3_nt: TGTGCCAGCAGCGTAGCTTGGGGGTCTGGCTATGGCTACACCTTC
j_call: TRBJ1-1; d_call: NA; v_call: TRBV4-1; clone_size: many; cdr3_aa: CASSQKPLTNTEAFF; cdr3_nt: TGCGCCAGCAGCCAAAAACCGTTAACCAACACTGAAGCTTTCTTT
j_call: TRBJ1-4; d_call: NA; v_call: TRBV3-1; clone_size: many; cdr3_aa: CASRRGTTNEKLFF; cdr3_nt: TGTGCCAGCAGGAGGGGGACAACTAATGAAAAACTGTTTTTT
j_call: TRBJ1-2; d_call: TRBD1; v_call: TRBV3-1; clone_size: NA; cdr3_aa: CASSPPTGGGYTF; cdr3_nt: TGTGCCAGCAGCCCCCCAACAGGGGGCGGCTACACCTTC
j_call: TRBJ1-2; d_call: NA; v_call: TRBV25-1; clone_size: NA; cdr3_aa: CASSVELGYTF; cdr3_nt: TGTGCCAGCAGTGTCGAGCTTGGCTACACCTTC
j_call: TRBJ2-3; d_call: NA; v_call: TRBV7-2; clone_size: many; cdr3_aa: CASSFAVPTDTQYF; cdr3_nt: TGTGCCAGCAGCTTCGCGGTACCCACAGATACGCAGTATTTT
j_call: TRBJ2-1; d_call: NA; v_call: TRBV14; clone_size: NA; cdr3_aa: CASSLDPGDEQFF; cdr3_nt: TGTGCCAGCAGCCTAGATCCGGGGGATGAGCAGTTCTTC
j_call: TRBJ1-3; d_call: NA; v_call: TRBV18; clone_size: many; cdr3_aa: CASSPGYGNTIYF; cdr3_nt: TGTGCCAGCTCACCAGGTTACGGAAACACCATATATTTT
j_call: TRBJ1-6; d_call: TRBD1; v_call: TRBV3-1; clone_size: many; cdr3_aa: CASSPSRDRDSPLHF; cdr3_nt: TGTGCCAGCAGCCCGTCCCGGGACAGGGATTCACCCCTCCACTTT
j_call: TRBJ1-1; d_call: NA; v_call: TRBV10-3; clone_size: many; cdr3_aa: CATSPDGGGEGAFF; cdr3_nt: TGTGCCACCTCACCCGATGGAGGAGGGGAGGGAGCTTTCTTT
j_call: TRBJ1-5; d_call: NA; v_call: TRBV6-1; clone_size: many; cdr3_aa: CASSGDTYYQPQHF; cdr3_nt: TGTGCCAGCAGTGGGGACACTTACTACCAGCCCCAGCATTTT
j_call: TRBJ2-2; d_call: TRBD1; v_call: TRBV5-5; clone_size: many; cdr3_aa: CASSDTGGDTGELFF; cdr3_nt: TGTGCCAGCAGCGATACAGGGGGCGACACCGGGGAGCTGTTTTTT
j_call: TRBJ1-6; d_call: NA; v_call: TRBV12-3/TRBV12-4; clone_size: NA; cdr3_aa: CASSREGGSSYNSPLHF; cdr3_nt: TGTGCCAGCAGTAGGGAAGGGGGGAGTTCCTATAATTCACCTCTCCACTTT
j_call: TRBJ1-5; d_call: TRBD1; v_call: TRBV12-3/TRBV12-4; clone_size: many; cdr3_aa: CASKFGQGDQPQHF; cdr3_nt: TGTGCCAGCAAGTTCGGACAGGGGGATCAGCCCCAGCATTTT
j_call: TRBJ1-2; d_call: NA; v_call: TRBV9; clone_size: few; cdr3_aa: CASSVGPVHYRGGGYTF; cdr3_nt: TGTGCCAGCAGCGTGGGTCCCGTTCATTATCGTGGGGGTGGCTACACCTTC
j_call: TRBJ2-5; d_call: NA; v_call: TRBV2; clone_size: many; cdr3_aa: CASTNGETQYF; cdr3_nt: TGTGCCAGCACCAATGGGGAGACCCAGTACTTC
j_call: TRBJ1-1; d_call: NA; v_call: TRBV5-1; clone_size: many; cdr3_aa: CASTPGEGYTEAFF; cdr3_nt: TGCGCCAGCACCCCAGGGGAGGGGTACACTGAAGCTTTCTTT